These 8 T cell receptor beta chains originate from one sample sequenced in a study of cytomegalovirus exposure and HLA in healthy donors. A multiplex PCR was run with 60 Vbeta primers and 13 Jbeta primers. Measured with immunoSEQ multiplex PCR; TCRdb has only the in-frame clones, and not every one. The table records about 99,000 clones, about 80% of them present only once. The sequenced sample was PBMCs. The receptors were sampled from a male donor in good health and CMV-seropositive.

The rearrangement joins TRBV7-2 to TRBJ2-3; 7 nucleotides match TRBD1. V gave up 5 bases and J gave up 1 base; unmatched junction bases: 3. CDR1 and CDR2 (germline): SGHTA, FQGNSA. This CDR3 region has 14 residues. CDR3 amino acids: CASSVGQGTDTQYF. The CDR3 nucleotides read TGTGCCAGCAGCGTTGGACAGGGCACAGATACGCAGTATTTT.

The CDR3, as DNA: TGTGCCAGCAGACAGGGTTCGTCTGGAAACACCATATATTTT. Protein sequence: CASRQGSSGNTIYF. The gene calls are TRBV6-1 and TRBJ1-3; D is possibly TRBD1 (6 bases). CDR3 length equals 14 residues. The V gene's germline CDR1 is MNHNS and CDR2 SASEGT. Trimming left V 6 bases short and J 1 base short, with 10 bases between.

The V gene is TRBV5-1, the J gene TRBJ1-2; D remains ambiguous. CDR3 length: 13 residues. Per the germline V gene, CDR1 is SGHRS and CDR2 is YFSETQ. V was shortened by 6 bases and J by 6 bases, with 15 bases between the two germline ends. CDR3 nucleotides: TGCGCCAGCACCAAAAACGGGTGGGATGGCTACACCTTC. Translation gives CASTKNGWDGYTF.

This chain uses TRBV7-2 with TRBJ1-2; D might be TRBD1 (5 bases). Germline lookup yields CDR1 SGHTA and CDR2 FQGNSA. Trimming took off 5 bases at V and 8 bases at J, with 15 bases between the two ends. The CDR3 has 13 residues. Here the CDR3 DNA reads TGTGCCAGCAGCCCCCAGGGTGCTAACGGCTACACCTTC. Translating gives CASSPQGANGYTF.

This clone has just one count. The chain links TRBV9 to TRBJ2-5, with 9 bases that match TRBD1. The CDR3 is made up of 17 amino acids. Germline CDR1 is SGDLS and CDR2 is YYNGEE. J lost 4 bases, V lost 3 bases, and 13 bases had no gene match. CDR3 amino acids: CASSDTSSGTGLETQYF. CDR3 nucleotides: TGTGCCAGCAGCGACACATCTTCCGGGACAGGGCTAGAGACCCAGTACTTC.

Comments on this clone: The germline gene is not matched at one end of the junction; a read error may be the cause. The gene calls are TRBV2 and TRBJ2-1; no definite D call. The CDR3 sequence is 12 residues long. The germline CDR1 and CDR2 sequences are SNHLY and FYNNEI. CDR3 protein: CVSNDAYNEQFF. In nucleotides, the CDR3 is TGTGTCAGCAATGACGCCTACAATGAGCAGTTCTTC.

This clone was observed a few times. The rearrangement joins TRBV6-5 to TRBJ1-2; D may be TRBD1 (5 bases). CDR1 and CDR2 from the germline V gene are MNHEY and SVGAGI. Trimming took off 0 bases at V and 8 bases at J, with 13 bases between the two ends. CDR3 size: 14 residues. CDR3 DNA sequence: TGTGCCAGCAGTTACTCGGGGCCACAGCGAGGCTACACCTTC. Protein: CASSYSGPQRGYTF.

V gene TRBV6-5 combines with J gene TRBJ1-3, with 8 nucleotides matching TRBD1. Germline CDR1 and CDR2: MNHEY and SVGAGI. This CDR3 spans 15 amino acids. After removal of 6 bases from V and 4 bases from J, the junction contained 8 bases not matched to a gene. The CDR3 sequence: CASRQPTGEGNTIYF. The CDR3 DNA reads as TGTGCCAGCAGGCAACCGACAGGGGAAGGAAACACCATATATTTT.